This T cell receptor beta chain was retrieved from a study of post-analysis software for immune sequencing data (dated by TCRdb to the mid-2010s). Regarding the complete study: The recorded disease courses included relapsing-remitting, secondary progressive and progressive-relapsing multiple sclerosis, and some patients had no subtype annotation. Patient repertoires were compared against roughly 11 previously published healthy control repertoires from donors aged roughly 6 to 25 years. A subset of samples was prepared in parallel using single-end sample barcoding, then pooled and co-amplified after Illumina adapter ligation. Points the paper makes about the study in general: Strong co-clustering of samples prepared in the same batch was shown by direct clustering with F measure, prompting a batch-effect correction. The control group was slightly older than the multiple sclerosis patient group. Normalized Chao1 diversity was significantly lower in multiple sclerosis patients than controls, suggesting substantial peripheral T-cell clonal expansion. Roughly 5 TRBV segments, including TRBV5-6, TRBV5-1 and TRBV20-1, were significantly more frequent in patients than controls.

To demonstrate the VDJtools post-analysis software, the study profiled TCR beta repertoires from the peripheral blood of about 13 young patients with multiple sclerosis. The multiple sclerosis patients were children and adolescents between roughly 6 and 15 years of age. The receptor library was made with PCR. TCRdb lists the instrument as Illumina HiSeq 2500. To reduce PCR and sequencing biases, unique molecular identifiers were built into the TCR beta cDNA libraries. Roughly 500,000 cDNA molecules were obtained per 1 to 10 million input T cells, so each molecule approximated one T cell. The same protocol used for the earlier healthy control dataset was applied to prepare and sequence the patient libraries. Samples belonging to the same batch were prepared together, multiplexed and sequenced on a shared HiSeq lane. On the study's bioinformatics: Raw barcoded reads were processed with MIGEC, and single-read molecular identifier groups were discarded before consensus assembly and CDR3 extraction. VDJtools was used for post-analysis of the clonotype tables, with diversity normalized by down-sampling every dataset to the smallest sample size. Repertoire overlap clustering matched CDR3 amino acid but not nucleotide sequences to correct batch-related cross-sample contamination. The public reads were run again by TCRdb, first through fastp at Q25 and then through MiXCR, and only productive beta chains were kept. Rows with a matching CDR3 protein are joined into one entry that keeps the most common DNA and genes. The V and J calls reflect TCRdb's pipeline rather than the authors' work. A total of a few hundred thousand distinct CDR3 sequences appear in this sample, less than 40% of them only once. The ten largest account for less than 10% of the sample.

A word on this clonotype: What this receptor recognizes is not known. No qualities accompany the bases; no much larger clone lies one base away.

Looking up the germline V gene yields CDR1 SGHRS and CDR2 YFSETQ. Counted from cysteine to phenylalanine, this CDR3 has 17 amino acids. The read is trimmed to its CDR3 DNA, 51 bases read in frame from base 1. The trim is 2 bases for V and 0 bases for J, with a gap of 14 bases between the germline ends. Sequencing was done on a sample of blood. The origin of this receptor is a girl aged 2 to 9 with multiple sclerosis. This receptor chain uses TRBV5-1 and TRBJ2-2, with TRBD1 as a weak D call on 6 bases. The CDR3 region: CASSLHEDSSNTGELFF. The DNA reads as follows: TGCGCCAGCAGCTTACATGAGGACAGTTCGAACACCGGGGAGCTGTTTTTT.